This T cell receptor beta chain emerged from a study of blood T cell repertoires in COVID-19. J was trimmed by 0 bases and V by 3 bases; bases with no gene match: 9. Germline V gives CDR1 SGDLS, CDR2 YYNGEE. CDR3 size: 17 residues. Clones were sequenced by immunoSEQ multiplex PCR, and TCRdb holds only the in-frame ones, with some missing. The table lists over 200,000 clones, about 90% of them singletons. This clonotype was sampled from a man aged 40-50 years with active or convalescent COVID-19. What was sequenced was peripheral blood. The chain combines TRBV9 with TRBJ1-5; 7 bases are shared with TRBD1. This chain's CDR3 is CASSADTGAYSNQPQHF. CDR3 bases: TGTGCCAGCAGCGCGGATACAGGGGCATATAGCAATCAGCCCCAGCATTTT. The whole variable domain, filled in from reference TRBV9 and TRBJ1-5, reads DSGVTQTPKHLITATGQRVTLRCSPRSGDLSVYWYQQSLDQGLQFLIQYYNGEERAKGNILERFSAQQFPDLHSELNLSSLELGDSALYFCASSADTGAYSNQPQHFGDGTRLSIL.